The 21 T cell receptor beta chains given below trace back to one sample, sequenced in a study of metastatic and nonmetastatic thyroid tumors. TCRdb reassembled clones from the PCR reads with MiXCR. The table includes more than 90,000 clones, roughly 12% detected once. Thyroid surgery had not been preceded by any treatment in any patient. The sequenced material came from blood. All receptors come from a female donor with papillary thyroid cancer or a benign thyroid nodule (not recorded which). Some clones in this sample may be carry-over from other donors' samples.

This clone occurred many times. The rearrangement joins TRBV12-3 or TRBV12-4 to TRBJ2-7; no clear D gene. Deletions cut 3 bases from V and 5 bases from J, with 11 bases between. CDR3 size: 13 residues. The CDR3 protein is CASSLMGLDEQYF. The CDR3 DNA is TGTGCCAGCAGTTTGATGGGTTTGGACGAGCAGTACTTC.

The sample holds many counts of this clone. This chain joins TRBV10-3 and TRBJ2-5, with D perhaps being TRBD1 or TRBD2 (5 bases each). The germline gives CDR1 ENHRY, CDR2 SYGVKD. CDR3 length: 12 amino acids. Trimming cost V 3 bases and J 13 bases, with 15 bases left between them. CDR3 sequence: CAISDVRDQPYF. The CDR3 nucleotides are TGTGCCATCAGTGATGTCCGGGACCAGCCGTACTTC.

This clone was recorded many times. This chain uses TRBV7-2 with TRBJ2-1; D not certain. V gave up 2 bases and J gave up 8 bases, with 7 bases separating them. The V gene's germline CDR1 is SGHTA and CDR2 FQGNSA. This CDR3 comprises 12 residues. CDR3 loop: CASSLNVYEQFF. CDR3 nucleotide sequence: TGTGCCAGCAGCTTAAATGTGTATGAGCAGTTCTTC.

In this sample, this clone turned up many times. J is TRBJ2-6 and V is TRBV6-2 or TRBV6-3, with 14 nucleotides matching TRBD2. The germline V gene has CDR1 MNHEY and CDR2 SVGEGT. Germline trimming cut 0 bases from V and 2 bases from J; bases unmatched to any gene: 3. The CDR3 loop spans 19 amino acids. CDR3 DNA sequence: TGTGCCAGCAGTTACTCGGGACTAGCGGGAGTTGCTGGGGCCAACGTCCTGACTTTC. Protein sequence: CASSYSGLAGVAGANVLTF.

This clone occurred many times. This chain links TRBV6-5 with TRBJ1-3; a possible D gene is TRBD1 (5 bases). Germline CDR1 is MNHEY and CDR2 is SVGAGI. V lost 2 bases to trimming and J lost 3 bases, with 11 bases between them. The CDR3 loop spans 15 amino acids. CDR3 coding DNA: TGTGCCAGCAGTTACGCAGGGTTCGTTGGAAACACCATATATTTT. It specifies CASSYAGFVGNTIYF.

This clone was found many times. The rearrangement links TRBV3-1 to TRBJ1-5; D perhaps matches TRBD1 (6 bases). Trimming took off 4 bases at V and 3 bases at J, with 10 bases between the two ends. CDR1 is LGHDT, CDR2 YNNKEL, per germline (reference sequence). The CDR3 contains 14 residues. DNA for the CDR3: TGTGCCAGCAGCCCGTCGGGACACAATCAGCCCCAGCATTTT. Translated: CASSPSGHNQPQHF.

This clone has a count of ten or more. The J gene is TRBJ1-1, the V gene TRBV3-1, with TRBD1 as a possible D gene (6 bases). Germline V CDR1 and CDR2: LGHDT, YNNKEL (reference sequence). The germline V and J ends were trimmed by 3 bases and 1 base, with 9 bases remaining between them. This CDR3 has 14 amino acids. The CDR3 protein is CASSHLTGNTEAFF. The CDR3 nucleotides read TGTGCCAGCAGCCACTTGACAGGGAACACTGAAGCTTTCTTT. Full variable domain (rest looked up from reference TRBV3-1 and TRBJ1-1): DTAVSQTPKYLVTQMGNDKSIKCEQNLGHDTMYWYKQDSKKFLKIMFSYNNKELIINETVPNRFSPKSPDKAHLNLHINSLELGDSAVYFCASSHLTGNTEAFFGQGTRLTVV.

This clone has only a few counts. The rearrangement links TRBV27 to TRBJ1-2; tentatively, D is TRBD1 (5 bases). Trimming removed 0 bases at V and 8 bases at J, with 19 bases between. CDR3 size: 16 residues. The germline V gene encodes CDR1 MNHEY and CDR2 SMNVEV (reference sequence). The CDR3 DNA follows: TGTGCCAGCAGTTTATCTAAGATAGTAGGGGTACAAGGCTACACCTTC. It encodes CASSLSKIVGVQGYTF.

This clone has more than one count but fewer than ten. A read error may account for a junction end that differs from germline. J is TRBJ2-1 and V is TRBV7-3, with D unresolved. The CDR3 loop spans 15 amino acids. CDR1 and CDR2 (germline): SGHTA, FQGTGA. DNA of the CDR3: TGTGTCAGCAGCTTAGTGCCGGACTCCTACAATGAGCAGTTCTTC. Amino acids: CVSSLVPDSYNEQFF.

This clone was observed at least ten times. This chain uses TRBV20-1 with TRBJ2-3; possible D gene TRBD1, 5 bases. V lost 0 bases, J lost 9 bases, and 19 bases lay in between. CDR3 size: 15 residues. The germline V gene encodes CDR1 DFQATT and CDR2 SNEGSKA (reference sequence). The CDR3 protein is CSARDYVSAGWTQYF. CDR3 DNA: TGCAGTGCTAGAGATTACGTGTCTGCAGGGTGGACGCAGTATTTT.

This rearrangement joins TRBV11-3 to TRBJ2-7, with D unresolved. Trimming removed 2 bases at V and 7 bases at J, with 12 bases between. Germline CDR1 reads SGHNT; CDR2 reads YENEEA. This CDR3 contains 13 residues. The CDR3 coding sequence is TGTGCCAGCAGCTTATGGCAGTATTCAGAGCAGTACTTC. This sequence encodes CASSLWQYSEQYF.

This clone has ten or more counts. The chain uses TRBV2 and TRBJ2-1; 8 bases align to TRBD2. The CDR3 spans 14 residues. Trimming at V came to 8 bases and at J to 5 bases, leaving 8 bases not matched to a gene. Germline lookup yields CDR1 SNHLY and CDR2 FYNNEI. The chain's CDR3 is CASCSGELNNEQFF. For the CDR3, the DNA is TGTGCCAGCTGTAGCGGGGAGCTAAACAATGAGCAGTTCTTC.

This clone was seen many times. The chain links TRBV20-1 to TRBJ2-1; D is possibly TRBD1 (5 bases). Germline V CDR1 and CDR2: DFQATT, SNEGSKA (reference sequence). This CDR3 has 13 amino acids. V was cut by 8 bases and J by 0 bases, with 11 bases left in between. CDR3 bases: TGCAGTACAAGGGGATCCTCCTACAATGAGCAGTTCTTC. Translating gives CSTRGSSYNEQFF.

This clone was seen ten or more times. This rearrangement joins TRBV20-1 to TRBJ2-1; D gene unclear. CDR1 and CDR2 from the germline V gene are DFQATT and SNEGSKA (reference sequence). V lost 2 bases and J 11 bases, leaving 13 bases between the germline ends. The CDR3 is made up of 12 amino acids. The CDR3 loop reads CSARPSWQKQFF. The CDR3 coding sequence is TGCAGTGCTAGACCCTCTTGGCAAAAGCAGTTCTTC.

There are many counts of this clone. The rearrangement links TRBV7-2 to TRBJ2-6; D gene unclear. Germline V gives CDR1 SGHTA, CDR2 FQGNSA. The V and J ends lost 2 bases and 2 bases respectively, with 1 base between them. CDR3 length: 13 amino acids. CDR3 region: CASSLPGANVLTF. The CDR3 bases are TGTGCCAGCAGCTTACCTGGGGCCAACGTCCTGACTTTC.

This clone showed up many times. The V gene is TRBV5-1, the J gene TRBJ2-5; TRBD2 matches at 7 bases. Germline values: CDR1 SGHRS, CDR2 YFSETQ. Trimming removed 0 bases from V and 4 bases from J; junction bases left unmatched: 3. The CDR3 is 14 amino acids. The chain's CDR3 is CASSLERGGETQYF. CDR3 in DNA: TGCGCCAGCAGCTTGGAGCGGGGTGGAGAGACCCAGTACTTC. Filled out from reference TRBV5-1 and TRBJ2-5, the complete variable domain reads KAGVTQTPRYLIKTRGQQVTLSCSPISGHRSVSWYQQTPGQGLQFLFEYFSETQRNKGNFPGRFSGRQFSNSRSEMNVSTLELGDSALYLCASSLERGGETQYFGPGTRLLVL.

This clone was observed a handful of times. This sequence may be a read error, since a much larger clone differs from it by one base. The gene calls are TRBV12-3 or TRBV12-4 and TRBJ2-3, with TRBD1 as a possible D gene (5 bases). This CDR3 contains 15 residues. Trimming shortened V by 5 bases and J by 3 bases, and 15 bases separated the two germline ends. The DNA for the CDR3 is TGTGCCAGCAGTCCACATGGGGCGATAACAGATACGCAGTATTTT. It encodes CASSPHGAITDTQYF.

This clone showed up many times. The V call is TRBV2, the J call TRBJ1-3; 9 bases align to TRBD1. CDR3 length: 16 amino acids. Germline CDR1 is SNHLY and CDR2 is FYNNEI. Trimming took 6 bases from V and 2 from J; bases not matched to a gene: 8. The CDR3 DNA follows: TGTGCCAGCAGACGACAGGGGGGAAAAGCTGGAAACACCATATATTTT. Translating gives CASRRQGGKAGNTIYF.

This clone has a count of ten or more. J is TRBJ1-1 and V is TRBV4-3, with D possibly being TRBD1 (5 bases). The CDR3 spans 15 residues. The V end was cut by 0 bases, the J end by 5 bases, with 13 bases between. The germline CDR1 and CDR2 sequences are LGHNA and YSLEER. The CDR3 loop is CASSQDMQGGTEAFF. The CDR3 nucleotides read TGCGCCAGCAGCCAAGACATGCAGGGTGGTACTGAAGCTTTCTTT.

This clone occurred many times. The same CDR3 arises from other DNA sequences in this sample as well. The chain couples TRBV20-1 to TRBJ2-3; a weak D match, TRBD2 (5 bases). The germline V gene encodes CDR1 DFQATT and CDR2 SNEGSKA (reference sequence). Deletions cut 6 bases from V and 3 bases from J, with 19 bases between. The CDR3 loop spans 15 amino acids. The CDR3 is CSASGGPSGTDTQYF. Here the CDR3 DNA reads TGCAGTGCCAGTGGCGGGCCCTCGGGGACAGATACGCAGTATTTT.

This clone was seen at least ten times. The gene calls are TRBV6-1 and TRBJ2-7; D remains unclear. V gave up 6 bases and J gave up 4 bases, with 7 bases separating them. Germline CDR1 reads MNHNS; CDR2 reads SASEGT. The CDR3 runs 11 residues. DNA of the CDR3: TGTGCCAGCAGCACTGGTTACGAGCAGTACTTC. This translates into CASSTGYEQYF.